The 3 T cell receptor beta chains listed next were all sequenced from one sample in a study of blood T cell repertoires in COVID-19. Using immunoSEQ multiplex PCR, the repertoire was profiled, and TCRdb retains in-frame clones only, with some absent. The table records roughly 260,000 clones, under 85% of them present only once. What was sequenced was peripheral blood. The receptors were gathered from a woman aged 40 to 50 with active or convalescent COVID-19.

The genes are TRBV28 and TRBJ2-3, with D perhaps matching TRBD2 (7 bases). The V end was cut by 7 bases, the J end by 2 bases, with 16 bases between. The CDR3 spans 15 residues. Per germline, CDR1 MDHEN and CDR2 SYDVKM. CDR3 DNA sequence: TGTGCCAGCAACATGGACGGGGGGCCCACAGATACGCAGTATTTT. The encoded protein is CASNMDGGPTDTQYF.

This chain connects TRBV9 to TRBJ2-3, with a possible D match to TRBD2 (5 bases). Germline assignment: CDR1 SGDLS and CDR2 YYNGEE. V lost 5 bases and J 1 base, leaving 11 bases between the germline ends. The CDR3 is 14 residues long. CDR3 sequence reads: CASSKRGRTDTQYF. CDR3 nucleotides: TGTGCCAGCAGTAAGCGAGGGCGCACAGATACGCAGTATTTT.

This clone was counted only a few times. CDR3 loop: CASSVGVQNEKLFF. The CDR3 DNA reads TGTGCCAGCAGCGTAGGAGTACAGAATGAAAAACTGTTTTTT. The chain employs TRBV9 and TRBJ1-4; D is undetermined. CDR3 size: 14 residues. Trimming cost V 0 bases and J 5 bases, with 8 bases left between them. CDR1 is SGDLS, CDR2 YYNGEE, per germline.